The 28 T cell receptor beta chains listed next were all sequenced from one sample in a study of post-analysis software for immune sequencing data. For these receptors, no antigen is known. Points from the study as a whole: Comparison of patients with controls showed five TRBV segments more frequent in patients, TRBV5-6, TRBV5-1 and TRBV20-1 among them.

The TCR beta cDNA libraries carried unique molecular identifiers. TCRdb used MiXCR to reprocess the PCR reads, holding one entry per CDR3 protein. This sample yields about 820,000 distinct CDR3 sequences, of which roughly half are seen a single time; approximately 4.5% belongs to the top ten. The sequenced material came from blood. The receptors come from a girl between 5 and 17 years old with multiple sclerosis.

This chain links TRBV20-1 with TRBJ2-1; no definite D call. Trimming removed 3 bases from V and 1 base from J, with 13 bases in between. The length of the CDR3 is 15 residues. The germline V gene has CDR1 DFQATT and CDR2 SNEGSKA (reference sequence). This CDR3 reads CSARTRLTSYNEQFF. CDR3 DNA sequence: TGCAGTGCTAGGACAAGGCTTACATCCTACAATGAGCAGTTCTTC.

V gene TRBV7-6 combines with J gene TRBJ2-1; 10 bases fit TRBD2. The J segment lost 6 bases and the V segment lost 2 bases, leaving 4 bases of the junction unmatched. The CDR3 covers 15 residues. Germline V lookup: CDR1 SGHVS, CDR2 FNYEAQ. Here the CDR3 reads CASSLLAGALNEQFF. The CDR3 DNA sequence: TGTGCCAGCAGCTTACTAGCGGGAGCGCTCAATGAGCAGTTCTTC.

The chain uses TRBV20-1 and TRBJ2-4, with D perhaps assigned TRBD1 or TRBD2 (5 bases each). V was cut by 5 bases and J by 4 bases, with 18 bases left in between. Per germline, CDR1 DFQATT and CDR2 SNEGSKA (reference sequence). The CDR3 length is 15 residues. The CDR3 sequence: CSAGPVGTTKNIQYF. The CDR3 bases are TGCAGTGCTGGACCCGTCGGGACCACTAAAAACATTCAGTACTTC.

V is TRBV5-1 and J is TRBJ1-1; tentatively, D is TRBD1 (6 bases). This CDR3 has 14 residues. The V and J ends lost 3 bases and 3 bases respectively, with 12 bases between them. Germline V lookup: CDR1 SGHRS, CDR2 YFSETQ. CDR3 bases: TGCGCCAGCAGCTCGTCCGCAGGGGACACTGAAGCTTTCTTT. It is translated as CASSSSAGDTEAFF.

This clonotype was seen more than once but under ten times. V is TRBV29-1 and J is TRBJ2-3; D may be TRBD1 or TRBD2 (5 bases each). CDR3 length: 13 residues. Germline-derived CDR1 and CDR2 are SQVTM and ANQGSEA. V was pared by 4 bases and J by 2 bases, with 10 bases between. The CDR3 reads CSVGGRNTDTQYF. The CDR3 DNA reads TGCAGCGTTGGGGGACGGAACACAGATACGCAGTATTTT.

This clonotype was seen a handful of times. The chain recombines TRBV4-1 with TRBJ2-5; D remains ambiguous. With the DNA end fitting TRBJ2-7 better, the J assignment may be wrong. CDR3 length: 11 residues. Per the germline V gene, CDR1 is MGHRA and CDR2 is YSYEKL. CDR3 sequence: CASSQEHEQYF. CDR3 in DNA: TGCGCCAGCAGCCAAGAGCACGAGCAGTACTTC.

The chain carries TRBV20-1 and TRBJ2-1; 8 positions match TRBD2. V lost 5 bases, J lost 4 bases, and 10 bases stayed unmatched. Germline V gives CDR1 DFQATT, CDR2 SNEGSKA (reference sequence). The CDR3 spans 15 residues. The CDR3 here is CSAQKASGRYNEQFF. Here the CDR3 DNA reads TGCAGTGCTCAGAAGGCTAGCGGGCGGTACAATGAGCAGTTCTTC.

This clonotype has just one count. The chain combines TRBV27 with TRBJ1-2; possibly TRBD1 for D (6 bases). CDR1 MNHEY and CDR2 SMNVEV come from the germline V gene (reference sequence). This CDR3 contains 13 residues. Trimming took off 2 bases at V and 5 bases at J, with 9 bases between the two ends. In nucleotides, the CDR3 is TGTGCCAGCAGTTTAGGGGGGCAGTATGGCTACACCTTC. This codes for CASSLGGQYGYTF.

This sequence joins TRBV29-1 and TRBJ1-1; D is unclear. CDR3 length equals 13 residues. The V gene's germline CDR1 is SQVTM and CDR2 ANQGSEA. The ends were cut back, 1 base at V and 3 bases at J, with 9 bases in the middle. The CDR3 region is CSVEVRAYTEAFF. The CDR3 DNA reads TGCAGCGTTGAAGTTAGGGCGTACACTGAAGCTTTCTTT.

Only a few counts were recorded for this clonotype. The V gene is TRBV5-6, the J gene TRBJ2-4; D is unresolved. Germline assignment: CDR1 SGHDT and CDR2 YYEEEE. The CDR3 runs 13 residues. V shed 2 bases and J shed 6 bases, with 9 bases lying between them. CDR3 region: CASSLVSSNIQYF. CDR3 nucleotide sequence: TGTGCCAGCAGCTTAGTCAGTTCAAACATTCAGTACTTC.

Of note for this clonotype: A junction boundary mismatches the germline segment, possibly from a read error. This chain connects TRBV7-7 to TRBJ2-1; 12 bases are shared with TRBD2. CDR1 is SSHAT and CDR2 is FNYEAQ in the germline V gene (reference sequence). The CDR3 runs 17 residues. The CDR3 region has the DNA TGTGCTAGCAGCCCTAGTCTACTAGCGGGAGGCGGGAATGAGCAGTTCTTC. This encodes CASSPSLLAGGGNEQFF. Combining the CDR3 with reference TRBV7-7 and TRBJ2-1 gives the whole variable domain GAGVSQSPRYKVTKRGQDVTLRCDPISSHATLYWYQQALGQGPEFLTYFNYEAQPDKSGLPSDRFSAERPEGSISTLTIQRTEQRDSAMYRCASSPSLLAGGGNEQFFGPGTRLTVL.

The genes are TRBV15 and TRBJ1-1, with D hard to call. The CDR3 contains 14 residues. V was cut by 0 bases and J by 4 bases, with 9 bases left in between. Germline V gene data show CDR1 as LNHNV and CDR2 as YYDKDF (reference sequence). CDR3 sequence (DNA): TGTGCCACCAGCAGAGAGGGCAGTTCCACTGAAGCTTTCTTT. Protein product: CATSREGSSTEAFF.

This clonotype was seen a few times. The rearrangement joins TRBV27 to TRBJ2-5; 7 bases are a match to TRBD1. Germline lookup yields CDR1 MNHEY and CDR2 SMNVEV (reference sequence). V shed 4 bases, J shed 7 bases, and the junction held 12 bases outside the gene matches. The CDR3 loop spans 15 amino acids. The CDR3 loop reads CASSSTWDSSWTQYF. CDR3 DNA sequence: TGTGCCAGCAGTTCAACTTGGGACAGTAGTTGGACCCAGTACTTC.

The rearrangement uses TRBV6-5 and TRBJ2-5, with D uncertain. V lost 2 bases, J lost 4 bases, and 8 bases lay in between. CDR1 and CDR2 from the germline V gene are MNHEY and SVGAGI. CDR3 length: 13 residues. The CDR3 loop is CASSYVSAETQYF. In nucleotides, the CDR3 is TGTGCCAGCAGTTACGTCTCGGCAGAGACCCAGTACTTC.

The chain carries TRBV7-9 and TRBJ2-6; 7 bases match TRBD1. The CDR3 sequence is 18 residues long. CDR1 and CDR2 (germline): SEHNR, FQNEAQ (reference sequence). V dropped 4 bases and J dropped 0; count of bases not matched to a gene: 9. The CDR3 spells CASSSPGQPFSGANVLTF. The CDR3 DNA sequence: TGTGCCAGCAGCTCGCCGGGACAGCCCTTCTCTGGGGCCAACGTCCTGACTTTC.

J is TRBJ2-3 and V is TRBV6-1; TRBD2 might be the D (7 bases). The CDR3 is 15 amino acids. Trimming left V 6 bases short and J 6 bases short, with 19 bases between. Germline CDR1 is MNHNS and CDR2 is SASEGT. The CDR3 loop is CASSPGAGEWDTQYF. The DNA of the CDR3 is TGTGCCAGCAGCCCGGGGGCGGGAGAGTGGGATACGCAGTATTTT.

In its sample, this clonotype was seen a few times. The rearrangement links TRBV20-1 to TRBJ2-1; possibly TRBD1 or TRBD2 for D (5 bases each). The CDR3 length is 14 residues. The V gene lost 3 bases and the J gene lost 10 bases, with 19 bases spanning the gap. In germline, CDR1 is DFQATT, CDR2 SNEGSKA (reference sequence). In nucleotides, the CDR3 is TGCAGTGCTAGTAACCGGGACGCTATAGGGGAGCAGTTCTTC. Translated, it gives CSASNRDAIGEQFF.

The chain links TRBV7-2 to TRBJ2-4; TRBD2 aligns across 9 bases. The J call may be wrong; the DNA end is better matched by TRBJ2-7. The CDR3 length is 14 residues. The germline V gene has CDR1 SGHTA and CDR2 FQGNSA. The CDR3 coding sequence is TGTGCCAGCAGCTTGAAGTCTAGCGGGACCGAGCAGTACTTC. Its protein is CASSLKSSGTEQYF.

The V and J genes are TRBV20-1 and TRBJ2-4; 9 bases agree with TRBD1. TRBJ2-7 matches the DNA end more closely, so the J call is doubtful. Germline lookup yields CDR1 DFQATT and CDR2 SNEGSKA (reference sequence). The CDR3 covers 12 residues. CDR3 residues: CSAIGQGNEQYF. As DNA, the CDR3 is TGCAGTGCTATCGGACAGGGGAACGAGCAGTACTTC.

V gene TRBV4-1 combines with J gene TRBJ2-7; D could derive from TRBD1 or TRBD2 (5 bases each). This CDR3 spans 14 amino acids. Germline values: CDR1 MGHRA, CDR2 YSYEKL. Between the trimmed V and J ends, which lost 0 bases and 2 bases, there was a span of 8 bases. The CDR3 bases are TGCGCCAGCAGCCAAGAAGGGACGACCTACGAGCAGTACTTC. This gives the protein CASSQEGTTYEQYF.

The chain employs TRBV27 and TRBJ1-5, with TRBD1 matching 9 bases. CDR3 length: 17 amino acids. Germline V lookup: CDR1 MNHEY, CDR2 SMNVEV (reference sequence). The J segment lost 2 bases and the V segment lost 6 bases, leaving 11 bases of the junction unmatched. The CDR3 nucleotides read TGTGCCAGCAGCGCTGGGACAGGGCTTGACGGCAATCAGCCCCAGCATTTT. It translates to CASSAGTGLDGNQPQHF.

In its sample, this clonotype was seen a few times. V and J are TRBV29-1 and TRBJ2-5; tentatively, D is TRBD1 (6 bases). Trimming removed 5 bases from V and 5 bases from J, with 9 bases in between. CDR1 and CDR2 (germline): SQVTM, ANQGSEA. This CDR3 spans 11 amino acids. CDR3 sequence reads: CSVRTDETQYF. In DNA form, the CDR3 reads TGCAGCGTTCGGACAGACGAGACCCAGTACTTC. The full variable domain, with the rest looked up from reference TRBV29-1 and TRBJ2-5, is SAVISQKPSRDICQRGTSLTIQCQVDSQVTMMFWYRQQPGQSLTLIATANQGSEATYESGFVIDKFPISRPNLTFSTLTVSNMSPEDSSIYLCSVRTDETQYFGPGTRLLVL.

The CDR3 spells CASSSEKNEQFF. The CDR3 DNA is TGTGCCAGCAGCTCCGAGAAGAATGAGCAGTTCTTC. The rearrangement links TRBV7-9 to TRBJ2-1; D remains unclear. Germline-derived CDR1 and CDR2 are SEHNR and FQNEAQ (reference sequence). This CDR3 contains 12 residues. The ends were cut back, 4 bases at V and 7 bases at J, with 8 bases in the middle.

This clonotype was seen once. The CDR3 region has the DNA TGTGCCAGCAGCGATAGGACAGGAACCAACTATGGCTACACCTTC. It specifies CASSDRTGTNYGYTF. The V gene is TRBV7-9, the J gene TRBJ1-2, with 7 bases fitting TRBD1. The length of the CDR3 is 15 residues. Looked up from germline, CDR1 is SEHNR and CDR2 is FQNEAQ (reference sequence). The V segment lost 5 bases and the J segment 2 bases; nucleotides outside the gene matches: 8. Drawing the rest from reference TRBV7-9 and TRBJ1-2, the complete variable domain is DTGVSQNPRHKITKRGQNVTFRCDPISEHNRLYWYRQTLGQGPEFLTYFQNEAQLEKSRLLSDRFSAERPKGSFSTLEIQRTEQGDSAMYLCASSDRTGTNYGYTFGSGTRLTVV.

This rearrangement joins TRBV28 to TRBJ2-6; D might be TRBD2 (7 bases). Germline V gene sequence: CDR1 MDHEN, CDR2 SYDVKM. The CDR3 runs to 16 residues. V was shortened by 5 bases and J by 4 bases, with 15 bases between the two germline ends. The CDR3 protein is CASSPPGGGGANVLTF. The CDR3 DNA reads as TGTGCCAGCAGTCCCCCGGGGGGCGGGGGGGCCAACGTCCTGACTTTC.

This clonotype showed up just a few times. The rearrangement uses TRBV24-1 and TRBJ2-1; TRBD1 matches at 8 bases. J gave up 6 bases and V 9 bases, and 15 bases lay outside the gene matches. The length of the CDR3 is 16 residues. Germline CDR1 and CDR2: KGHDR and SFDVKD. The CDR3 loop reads CATADVQGAGVNEQFF. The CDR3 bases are TGTGCCACCGCCGACGTTCAGGGGGCGGGTGTCAATGAGCAGTTCTTC.

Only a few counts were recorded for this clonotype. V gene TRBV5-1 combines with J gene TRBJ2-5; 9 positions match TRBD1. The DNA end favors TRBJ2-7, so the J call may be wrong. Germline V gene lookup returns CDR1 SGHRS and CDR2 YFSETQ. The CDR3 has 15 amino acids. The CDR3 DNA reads TGCGCCAGCAGCCCCGGGACAGGGCTCGACGACGAGCAGTACTTC. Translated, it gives CASSPGTGLDDEQYF.

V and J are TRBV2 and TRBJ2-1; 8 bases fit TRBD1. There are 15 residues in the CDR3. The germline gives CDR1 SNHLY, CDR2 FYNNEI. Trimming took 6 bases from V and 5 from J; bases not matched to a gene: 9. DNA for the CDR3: TGTGCCAGCAGGGCAGACAGGGGAGGTCACAATGAGCAGTTCTTC. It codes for CASRADRGGHNEQFF.